A single sample is the source of the 5 T cell receptor beta chains below, sequenced in a study of shared clonotypes between healthy human individuals. Using immunoSEQ multiplex PCR, the repertoire was profiled, and TCRdb retains in-frame clones only, with some absent. The sample lists approximately 320,000 clones, approximately 79% seen once, with over 9% in the top ten. Sample: memory CD4+ T cells sorted from blood. Indicated subset: CD45RA-negative fraction. These receptors were taken from a young man in good health.

V usage is TRBV11-2 and J usage is TRBJ2-1; tentatively, D is TRBD2 (8 bases). V lost 5 bases and J 6 bases, leaving 14 bases between the germline ends. CDR1 and CDR2 from the germline V gene are SGHAT and FQNNGV. This CDR3 contains 14 residues. CDR3 protein: CASSQGGLGNEQFF. CDR3 DNA sequence: TGTGCCAGCAGCCAGGGGGGACTAGGCAATGAGCAGTTCTTC.

This chain joins TRBV27 and TRBJ1-6; perhaps TRBD1 as D (5 bases). The CDR3 covers 16 residues. Germline V gene data show CDR1 as MNHEY and CDR2 as SMNVEV (reference sequence). The V gene lost 2 bases and the J gene lost 9 bases, with 17 bases spanning the gap. CDR3 sequence: CASSLQGSLPISPLHF. In nucleotides, the CDR3 is TGTGCCAGCAGTTTACAGGGCAGCCTTCCAATTTCACCCCTCCACTTT.

As DNA, the CDR3 is TGTGCCAGCAGTGAATCAGGGGGCAGTATAAATTTCGAGCAGTACTTC. Translation: CASSESGGSINFEQYF. V gene TRBV6-1 combines with J gene TRBJ2-7; 8 bases map to TRBD1. Germline CDR1 is MNHNS and CDR2 is SASEGT. The junction had 12 bases not matched to a gene; V was cut back by 2 bases and J by 6 bases. The length of the CDR3 is 16 residues.

The chain is built from TRBV7-8 and TRBJ2-5, with 7 bases that match TRBD1. The ends lost 5 bases at V and 5 bases at J; junction bases unmatched: 14. Per germline, CDR1 SGHVS and CDR2 FQNEAQ. The CDR3 spans 16 residues. DNA for the CDR3: TGTGCCAGCAGCACCAGACAGGGTCGGGGTATGGAGACCCAGTACTTC. As protein: CASSTRQGRGMETQYF.

This clone was detected ten times or more. V is TRBV19 and J is TRBJ2-5; D is possibly TRBD2 (5 bases). CDR1 and CDR2 (germline): LNHDA, SQIVND (reference sequence). The CDR3 has 13 residues. Trimming stripped 8 bases from V and 1 base from J, with 11 bases between. The CDR3 nucleotides are TGTGCCAGTCCGAGGGCGTTCCAAGAGACCCAGTACTTC. As protein: CASPRAFQETQYF.